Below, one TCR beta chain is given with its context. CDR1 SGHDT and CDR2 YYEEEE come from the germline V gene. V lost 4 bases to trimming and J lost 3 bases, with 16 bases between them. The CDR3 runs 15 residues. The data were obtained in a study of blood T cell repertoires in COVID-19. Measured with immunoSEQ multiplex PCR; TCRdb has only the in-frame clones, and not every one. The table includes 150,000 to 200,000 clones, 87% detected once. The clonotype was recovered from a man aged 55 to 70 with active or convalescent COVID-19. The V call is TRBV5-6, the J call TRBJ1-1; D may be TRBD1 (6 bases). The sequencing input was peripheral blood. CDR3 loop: CASSDRARGYTEAFF. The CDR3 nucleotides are TGTGCCAGCAGCGACCGGGCCAGGGGTTACACTGAAGCTTTCTTT.